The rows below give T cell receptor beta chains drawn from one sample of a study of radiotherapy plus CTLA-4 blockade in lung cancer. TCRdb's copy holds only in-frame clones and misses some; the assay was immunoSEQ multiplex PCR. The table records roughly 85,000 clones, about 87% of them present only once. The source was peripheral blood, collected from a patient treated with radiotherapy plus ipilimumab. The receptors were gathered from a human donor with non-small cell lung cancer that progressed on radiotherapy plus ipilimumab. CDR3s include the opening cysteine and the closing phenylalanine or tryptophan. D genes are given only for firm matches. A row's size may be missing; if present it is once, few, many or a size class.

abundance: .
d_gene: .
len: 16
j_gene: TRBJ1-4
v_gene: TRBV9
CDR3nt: TGTGCCAGCAGCGTAGGAGGAGGGACGGCTAATGAAAAACTGTTTTTT
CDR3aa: CASSVGGGTANEKLFF

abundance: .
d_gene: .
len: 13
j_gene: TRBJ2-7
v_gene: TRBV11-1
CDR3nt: TGTGCCAGCAGCTTACAGGGGCCCTACGAGCAGTACTTC
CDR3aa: CASSLQGPYEQYF

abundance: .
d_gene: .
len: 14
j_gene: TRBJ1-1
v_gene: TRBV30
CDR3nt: TGTGCCTGGAGTTGGGGCGGAAAAAACACTGAAGCTTTCTTT
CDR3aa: CAWSWGGKNTEAFF

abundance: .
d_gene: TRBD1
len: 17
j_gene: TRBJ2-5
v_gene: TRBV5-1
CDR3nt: TGCGCCAGCAGCTTGCCAGCGGGACAGGGGGTGGGAGAGACCCAGTACTTC
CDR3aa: CASSLPAGQGVGETQYF

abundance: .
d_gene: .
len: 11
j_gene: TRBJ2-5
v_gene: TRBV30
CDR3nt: TGTGCCTGGAGTGCGGGAGAGACCCAGTACTTC
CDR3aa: CAWSAGETQYF

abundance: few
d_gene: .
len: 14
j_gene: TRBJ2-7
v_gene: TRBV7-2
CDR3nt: TGTGCCAGCAGCCCACCACAGAATTCCTACGAGCAGTACTTC
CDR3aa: CASSPPQNSYEQYF

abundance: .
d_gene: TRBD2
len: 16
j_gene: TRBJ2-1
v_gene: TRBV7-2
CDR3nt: TGTGCCAGCAGCTTAGACGGGGGGGTCCCCTACAATGAGCAGTTCTTC
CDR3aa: CASSLDGGVPYNEQFF

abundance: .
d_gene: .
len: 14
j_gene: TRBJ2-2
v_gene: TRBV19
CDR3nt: TGTGCCAGTAGTATAGGAAAGGTTAGCGGGGAGCTGTTTTTT
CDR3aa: CASSIGKVSGELFF

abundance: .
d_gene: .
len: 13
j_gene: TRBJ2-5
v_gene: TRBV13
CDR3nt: TGTGCCAGCAGCTTAGCAGGGCGCGAGACCCAGTACTTC
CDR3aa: CASSLAGRETQYF

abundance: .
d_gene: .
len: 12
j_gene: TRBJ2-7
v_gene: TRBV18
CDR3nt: TGTGCCAGCTCACCTGACAGCTACGAGCAGTACTTC
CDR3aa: CASSPDSYEQYF

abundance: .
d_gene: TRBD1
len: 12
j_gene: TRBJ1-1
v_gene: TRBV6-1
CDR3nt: TGTGCCAGCAGTGCGCAGGGGGCTAGAGCTTTCTTT
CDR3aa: CASSAQGARAFF

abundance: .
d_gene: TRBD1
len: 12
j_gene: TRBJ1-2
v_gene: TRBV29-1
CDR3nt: TGCAGCGTCGAGCCAGGGGGTCAGGGCTACACCTTC
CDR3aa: CSVEPGGQGYTF

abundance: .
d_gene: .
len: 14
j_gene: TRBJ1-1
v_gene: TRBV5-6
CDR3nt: TGTGCCAGCAGCTTACCCAGGGGATCGGGTGAAGCTTTCTTT
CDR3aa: CASSLPRGSGEAFF

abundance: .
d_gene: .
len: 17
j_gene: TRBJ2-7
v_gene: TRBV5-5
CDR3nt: TGTGCCAGCAGCTTGGCTGCGGGACCTAGGAGCACCTACGAGCAGTACTTC
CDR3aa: CASSLAAGPRSTYEQYF

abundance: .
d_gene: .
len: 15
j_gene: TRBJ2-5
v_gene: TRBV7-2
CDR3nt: TGTGCCAGCAGCTTAGTGGTCCAGTTCCAAGAGACCCAGTACTTC
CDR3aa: CASSLVVQFQETQYF

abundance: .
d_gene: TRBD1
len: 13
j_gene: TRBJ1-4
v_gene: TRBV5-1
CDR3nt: TGCGCCAGCAGCTCGGGACAGGGTCTAAAACTGTTTTTT
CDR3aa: CASSSGQGLKLFF

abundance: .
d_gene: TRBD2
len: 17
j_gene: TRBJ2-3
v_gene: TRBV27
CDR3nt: TGTGCCAGCGGACGGACTAGCGGGACCCCTCGGACAGATACGCAGTATTTT
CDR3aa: CASGRTSGTPRTDTQYF

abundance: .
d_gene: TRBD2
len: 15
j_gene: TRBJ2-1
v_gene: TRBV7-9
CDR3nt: TGTGCCAGCAGCCCGACAACAGCGGGAGACAATGAGCAGTTCTTC
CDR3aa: CASSPTTAGDNEQFF

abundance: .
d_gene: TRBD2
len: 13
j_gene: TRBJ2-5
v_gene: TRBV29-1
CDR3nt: TGCAGCACCCGGACTAGCAGTATGGAGACCCAGTACTTC
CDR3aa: CSTRTSSMETQYF

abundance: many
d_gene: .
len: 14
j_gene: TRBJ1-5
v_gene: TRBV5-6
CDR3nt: TGTGCCAGCAGCGAGGCAGGAGTTGCTCAGCCCCAGCATTTT
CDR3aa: CASSEAGVAQPQHF

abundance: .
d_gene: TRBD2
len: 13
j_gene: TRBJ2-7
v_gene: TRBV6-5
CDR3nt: TGTGCCAGCAGTTACGGGTCGGGAGGGAAGCAGTACTTC
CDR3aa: CASSYGSGGKQYF

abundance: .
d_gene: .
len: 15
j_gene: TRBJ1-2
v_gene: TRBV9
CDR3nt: TGTGCCAGCAGCGTAGGCAGGGTTTACGACTATGGCTACACCTTC
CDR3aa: CASSVGRVYDYGYTF

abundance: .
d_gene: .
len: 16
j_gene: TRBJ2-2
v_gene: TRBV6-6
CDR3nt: TGTGCCAGCAGGCCAGGACAGACTTCTACCACCGGGGAGCTGTTTTTT
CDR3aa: CASRPGQTSTTGELFF

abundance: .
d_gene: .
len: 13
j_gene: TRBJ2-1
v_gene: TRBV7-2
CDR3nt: TGTGCCAGCAGCTCGAACAACTACAATGAGCAGTTCTTC
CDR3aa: CASSSNNYNEQFF

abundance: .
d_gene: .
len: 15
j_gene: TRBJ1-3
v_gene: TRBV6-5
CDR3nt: TGTGCCAGCAGCTCCCCCCGCGGGGGGCTTAACACCATATATTTT
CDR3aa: CASSSPRGGLNTIYF

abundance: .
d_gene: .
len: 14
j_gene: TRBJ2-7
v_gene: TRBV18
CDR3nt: TGTGCCAGCTCACCGAGGATACCCCCCTACGAGCAGTACTTC
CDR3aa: CASSPRIPPYEQYF

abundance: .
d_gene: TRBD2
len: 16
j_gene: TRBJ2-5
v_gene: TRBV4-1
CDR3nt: TGCGCCAGCAGTGGGGTTGGTTTCCTAGCGGAAGAGACCCAGTACTTC
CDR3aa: CASSGVGFLAEETQYF

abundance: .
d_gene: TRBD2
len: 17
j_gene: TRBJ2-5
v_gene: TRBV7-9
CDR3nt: TGTGCCAGCAGCTCGGGACTAGCTAAATCGTACCAAGAGACCCAGTACTTC
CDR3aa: CASSSGLAKSYQETQYF

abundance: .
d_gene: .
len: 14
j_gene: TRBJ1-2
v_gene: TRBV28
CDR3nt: TGTGCCAGCAGTTCGGGGCAGGGTACTTTTGGCTACACCTTC
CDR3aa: CASSSGQGTFGYTF

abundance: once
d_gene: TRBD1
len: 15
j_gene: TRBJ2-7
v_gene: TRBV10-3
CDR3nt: TGTGCCATCAGCCGTTTGACAGGGGAGTTTTACGAGCAGTACTTC
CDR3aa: CAISRLTGEFYEQYF

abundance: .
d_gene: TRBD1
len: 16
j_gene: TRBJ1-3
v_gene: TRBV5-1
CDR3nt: TGCGCCAGCAGCTTGGTTGGGACAGCCTCTGGAAACACCATATATTTT
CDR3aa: CASSLVGTASGNTIYF

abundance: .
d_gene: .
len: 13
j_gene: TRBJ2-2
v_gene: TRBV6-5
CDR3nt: TGTGCCAGCAGGGAGAGTGGCACCGGGGAGCTGTTTTTT
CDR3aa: CASRESGTGELFF

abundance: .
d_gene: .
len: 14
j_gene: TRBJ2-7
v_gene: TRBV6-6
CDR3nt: TGTGCCAGCAGTTACCCAGGGACACCCTACGAGCAGTACTTC
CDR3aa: CASSYPGTPYEQYF

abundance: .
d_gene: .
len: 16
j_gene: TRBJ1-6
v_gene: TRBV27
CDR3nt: TGTGCCAGCAGTTTACAGGGCCGAAGAGGTAATTCACCCCTCCACTTT
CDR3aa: CASSLQGRRGNSPLHF

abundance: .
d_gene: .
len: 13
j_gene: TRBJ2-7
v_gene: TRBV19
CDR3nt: TGTGCCAGTAGTACACTAGGGGTCCACGAGCAGTACTTC
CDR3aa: CASSTLGVHEQYF

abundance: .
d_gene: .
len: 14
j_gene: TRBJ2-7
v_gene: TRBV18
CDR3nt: TGTGCCAGCTCACCATCCGGGTGGTCGTACGAGCAGTACTTC
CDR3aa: CASSPSGWSYEQYF

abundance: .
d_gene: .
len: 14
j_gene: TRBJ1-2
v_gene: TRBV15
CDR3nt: TGTGCCACCAGCACCTCGACCGCCAACTATGGCTACACCTTC
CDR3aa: CATSTSTANYGYTF

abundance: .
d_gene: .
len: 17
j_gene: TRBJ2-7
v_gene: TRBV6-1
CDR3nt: TGTGCCAGCAGTGGAAACTCTTGGACAAAGGAGGTCTACGAGCAGTACTTC
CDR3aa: CASSGNSWTKEVYEQYF

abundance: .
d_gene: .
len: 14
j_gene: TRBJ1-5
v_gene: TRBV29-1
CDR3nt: TGCAGCGTTGATTCGGGGGGCGGCAATCAGCCCCAGCATTTT
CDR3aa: CSVDSGGGNQPQHF